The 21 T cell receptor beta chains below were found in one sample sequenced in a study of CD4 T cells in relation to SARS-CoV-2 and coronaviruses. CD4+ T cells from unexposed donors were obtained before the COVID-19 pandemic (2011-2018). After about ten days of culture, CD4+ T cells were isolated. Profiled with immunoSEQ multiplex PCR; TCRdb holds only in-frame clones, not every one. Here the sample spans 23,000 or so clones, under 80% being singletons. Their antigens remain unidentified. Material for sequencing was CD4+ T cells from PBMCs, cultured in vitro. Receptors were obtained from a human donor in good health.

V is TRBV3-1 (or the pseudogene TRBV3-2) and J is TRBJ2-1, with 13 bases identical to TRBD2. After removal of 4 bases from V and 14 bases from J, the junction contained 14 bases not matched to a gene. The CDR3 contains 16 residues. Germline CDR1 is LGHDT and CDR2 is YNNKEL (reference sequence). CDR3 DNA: TGTGCCAGCAGCCCCTCCAGGGCTGGACTAGCGGGAGTCGAGTTCTTC. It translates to CASSPSRAGLAGVEFF.

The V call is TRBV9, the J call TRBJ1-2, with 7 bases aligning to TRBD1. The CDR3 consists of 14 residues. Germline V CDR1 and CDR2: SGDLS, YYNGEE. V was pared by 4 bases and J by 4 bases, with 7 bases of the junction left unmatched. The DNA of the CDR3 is TGTGCCAGCAGCCCCAGACAGGGCGGCTATGGCTACACCTTC. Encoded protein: CASSPRQGGYGYTF.

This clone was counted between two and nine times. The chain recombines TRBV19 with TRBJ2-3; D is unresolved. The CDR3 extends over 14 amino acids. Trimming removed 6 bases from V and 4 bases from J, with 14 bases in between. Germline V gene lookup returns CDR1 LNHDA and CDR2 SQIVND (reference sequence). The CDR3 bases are TGTGCCAGTAGCGTCAATCCTCGGGCAGATACGCAGTATTTT. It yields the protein CASSVNPRADTQYF.

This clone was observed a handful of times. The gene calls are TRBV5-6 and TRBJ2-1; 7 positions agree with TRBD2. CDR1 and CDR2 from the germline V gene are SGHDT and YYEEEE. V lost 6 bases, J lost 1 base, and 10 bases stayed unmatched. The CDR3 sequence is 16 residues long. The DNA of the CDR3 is TGTGCCAGCACTAAGGGGTGGGAGGGGTCCTACAATGAGCAGTTCTTC. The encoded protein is CASTKGWEGSYNEQFF. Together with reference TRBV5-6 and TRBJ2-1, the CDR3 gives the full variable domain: DAGVTQSPTHLIKTRGQQVTLRCSPKSGHDTVSWYQQALGQGPQFIFQYYEEEERQRGNFPDRFSGHQFPNYSSELNVNALLLGDSALYLCASTKGWEGSYNEQFFGPGTRLTVL.

DNA for the CDR3: TGTGCCAGTAGTAGAATAGCGGGAGGGTCGGATTACGAGCAGTACTTC. Amino acids: CASSRIAGGSDYEQYF. The V gene is TRBV19, the J gene TRBJ2-7; 11 bases align to TRBD2. J gave up 4 bases and V 4 bases, and 9 bases lay outside the gene matches. The CDR3 sequence is 16 residues long. CDR1 LNHDA and CDR2 SQIVND come from the germline V gene (reference sequence).

The CDR3: CASSLRQRAEETQYF. The CDR3 DNA reads as TGTGCCAGCAGCCTTCGACAGAGAGCGGAAGAGACCCAGTACTTC. V gene TRBV3-1 (or the pseudogene TRBV3-2) combines with J gene TRBJ2-5, with D possibly being TRBD1 or TRBD2 (5 bases each). Deletions cut 4 bases from V and 3 bases from J, with 15 bases between. The CDR3 loop spans 15 amino acids. Germline V gene data show CDR1 as LGHDT and CDR2 as YNNKEL (reference sequence).

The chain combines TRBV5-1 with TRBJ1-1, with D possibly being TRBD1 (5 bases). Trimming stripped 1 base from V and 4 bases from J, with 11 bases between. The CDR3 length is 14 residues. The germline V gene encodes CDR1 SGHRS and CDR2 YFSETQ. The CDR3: CASSLFGAPTEAFF. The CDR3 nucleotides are TGCGCCAGCAGCTTGTTCGGGGCCCCCACTGAAGCTTTCTTT.

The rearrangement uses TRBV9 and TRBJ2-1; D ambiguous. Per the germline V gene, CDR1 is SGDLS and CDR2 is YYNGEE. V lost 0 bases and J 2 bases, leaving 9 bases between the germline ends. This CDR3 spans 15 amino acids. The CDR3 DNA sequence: TGTGCCAGCAGCGTAGTGGACGGACCCTACAATGAGCAGTTCTTC. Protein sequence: CASSVVDGPYNEQFF. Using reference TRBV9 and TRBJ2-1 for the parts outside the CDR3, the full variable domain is DSGVTQTPKHLITATGQRVTLRCSPRSGDLSVYWYQQSLDQGLQFLIQYYNGEERAKGNILERFSAQQFPDLHSELNLSSLELGDSALYFCASSVVDGPYNEQFFGPGTRLTVL.

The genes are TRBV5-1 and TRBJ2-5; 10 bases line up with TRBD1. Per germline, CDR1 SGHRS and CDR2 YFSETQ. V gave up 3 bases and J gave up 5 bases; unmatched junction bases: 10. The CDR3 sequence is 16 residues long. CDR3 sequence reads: CASSSGDRGRGETQYF. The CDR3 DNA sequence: TGCGCCAGCAGCTCCGGTGACAGGGGGCGCGGGGAGACCCAGTACTTC.

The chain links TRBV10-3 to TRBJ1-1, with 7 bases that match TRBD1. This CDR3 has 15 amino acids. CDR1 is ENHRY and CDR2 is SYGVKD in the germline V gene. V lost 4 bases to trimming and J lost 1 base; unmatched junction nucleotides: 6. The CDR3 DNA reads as TGTGCCATCAGTGGAGCCCGGGACAGGAACACTGAAGCTTTCTTT. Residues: CAISGARDRNTEAFF.

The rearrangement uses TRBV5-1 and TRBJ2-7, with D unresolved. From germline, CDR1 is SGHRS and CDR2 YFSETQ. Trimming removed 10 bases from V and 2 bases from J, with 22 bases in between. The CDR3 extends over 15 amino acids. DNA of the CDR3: TGCGCCTCCCAAAAGGGTCAGAGTATCGCCTACGAGCAGTACTTC. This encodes CASQKGQSIAYEQYF.

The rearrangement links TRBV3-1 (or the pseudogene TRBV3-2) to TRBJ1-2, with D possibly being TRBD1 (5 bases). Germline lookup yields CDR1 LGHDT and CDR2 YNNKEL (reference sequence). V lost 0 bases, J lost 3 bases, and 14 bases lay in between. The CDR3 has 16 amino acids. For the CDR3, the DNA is TGTGCCAGCAGCCAAGATCCGGGCAGGGAGGACTATGGCTACACCTTC. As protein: CASSQDPGREDYGYTF.

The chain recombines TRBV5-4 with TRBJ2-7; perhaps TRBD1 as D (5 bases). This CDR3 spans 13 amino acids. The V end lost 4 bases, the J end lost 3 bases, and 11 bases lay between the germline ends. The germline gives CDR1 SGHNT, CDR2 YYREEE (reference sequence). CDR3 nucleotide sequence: TGTGCCAGCAGCGCAGCAAGGGGCTACGAGCAGTACTTC. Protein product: CASSAARGYEQYF.

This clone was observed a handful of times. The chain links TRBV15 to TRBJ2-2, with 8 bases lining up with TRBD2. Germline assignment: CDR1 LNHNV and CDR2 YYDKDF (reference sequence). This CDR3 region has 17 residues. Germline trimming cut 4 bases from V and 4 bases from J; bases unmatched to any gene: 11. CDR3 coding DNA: TGTGCCACCAGCAATCCGAGCCGGGAGGGCCTCACCGGGGAGCTGTTTTTT. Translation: CATSNPSREGLTGELFF.

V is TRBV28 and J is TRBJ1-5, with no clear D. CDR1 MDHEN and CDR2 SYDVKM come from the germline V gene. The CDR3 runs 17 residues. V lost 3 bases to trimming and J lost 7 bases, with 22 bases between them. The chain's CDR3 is CASSFMGQMVAMQPQHF. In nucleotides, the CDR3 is TGTGCCAGCAGTTTTATGGGTCAGATGGTCGCAATGCAGCCCCAGCATTTT.

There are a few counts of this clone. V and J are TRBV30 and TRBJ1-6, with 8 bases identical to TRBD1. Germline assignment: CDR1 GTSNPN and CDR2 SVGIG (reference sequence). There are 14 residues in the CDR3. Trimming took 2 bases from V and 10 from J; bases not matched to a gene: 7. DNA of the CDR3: TGTGCCTGGAGTACGCAGGGGGCGGCCTCACCCCTCCACTTT. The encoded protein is CAWSTQGAASPLHF.

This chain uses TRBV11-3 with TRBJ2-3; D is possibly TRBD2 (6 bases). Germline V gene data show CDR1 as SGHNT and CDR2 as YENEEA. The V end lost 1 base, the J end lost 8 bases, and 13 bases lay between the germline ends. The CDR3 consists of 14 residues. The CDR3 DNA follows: TGTGCCAGCAGCTTAGGGGCGGGGTCTGGTACGCAGTATTTT. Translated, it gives CASSLGAGSGTQYF.

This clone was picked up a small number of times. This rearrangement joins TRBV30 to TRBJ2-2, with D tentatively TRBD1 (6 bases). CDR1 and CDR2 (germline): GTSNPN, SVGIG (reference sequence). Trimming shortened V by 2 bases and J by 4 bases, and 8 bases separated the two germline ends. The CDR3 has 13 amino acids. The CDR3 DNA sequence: TGTGCCTGGAGTCAAGGGGGCACCGGGGAGCTGTTTTTT. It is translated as CAWSQGGTGELFF.

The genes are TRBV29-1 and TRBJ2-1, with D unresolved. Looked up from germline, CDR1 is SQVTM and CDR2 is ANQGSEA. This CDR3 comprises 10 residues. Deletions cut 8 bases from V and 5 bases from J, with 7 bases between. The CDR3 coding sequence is TGCAGCTTCGTACACAATGAGCAGTTCTTC. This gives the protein CSFVHNEQFF.

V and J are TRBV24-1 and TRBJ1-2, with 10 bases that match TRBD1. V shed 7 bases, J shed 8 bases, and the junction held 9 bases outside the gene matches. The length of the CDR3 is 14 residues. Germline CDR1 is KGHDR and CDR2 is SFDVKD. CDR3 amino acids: CATRGQGTGGGYTF. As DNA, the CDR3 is TGTGCCACCAGGGGACAGGGGACAGGCGGGGGCTACACCTTC.

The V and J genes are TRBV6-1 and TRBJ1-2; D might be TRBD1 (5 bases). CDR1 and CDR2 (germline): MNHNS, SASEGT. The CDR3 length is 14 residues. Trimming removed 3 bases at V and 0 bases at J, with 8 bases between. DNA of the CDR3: TGTGCCAGCAGTGATGACAGAACTAACTATGGCTACACCTTC. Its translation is CASSDDRTNYGYTF.